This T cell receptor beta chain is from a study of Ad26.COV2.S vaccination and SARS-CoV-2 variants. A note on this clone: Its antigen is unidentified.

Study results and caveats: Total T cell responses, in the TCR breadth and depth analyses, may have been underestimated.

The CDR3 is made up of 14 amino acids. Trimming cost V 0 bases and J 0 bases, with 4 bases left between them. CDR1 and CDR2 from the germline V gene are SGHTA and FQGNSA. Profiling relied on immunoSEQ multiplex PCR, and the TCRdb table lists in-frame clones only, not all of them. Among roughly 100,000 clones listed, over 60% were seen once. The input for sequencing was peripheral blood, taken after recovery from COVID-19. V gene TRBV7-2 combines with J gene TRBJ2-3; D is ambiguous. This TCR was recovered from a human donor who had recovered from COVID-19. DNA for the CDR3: TGTGCCAGCAGCTTAGCACGAAGCACAGATACGCAGTATTTT. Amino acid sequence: CASSLARSTDTQYF. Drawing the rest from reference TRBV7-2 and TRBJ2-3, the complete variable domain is GAGVSQSPSNKVTEKGKDVELRCDPISGHTALYWYRQSLGQGLEFLIYFQGNSAPDKSGLPSDRFSAERTGGSVSTLTIQRTQQEDSAVYLCASSLARSTDTQYFGPGTRLTVL.